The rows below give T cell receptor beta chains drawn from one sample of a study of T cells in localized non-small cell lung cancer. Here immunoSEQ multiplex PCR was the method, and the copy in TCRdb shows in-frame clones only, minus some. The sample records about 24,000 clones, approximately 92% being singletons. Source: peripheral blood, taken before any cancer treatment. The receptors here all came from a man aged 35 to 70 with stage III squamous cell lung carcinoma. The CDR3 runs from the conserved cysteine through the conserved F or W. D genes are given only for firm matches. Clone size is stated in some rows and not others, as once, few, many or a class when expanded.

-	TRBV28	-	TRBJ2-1	TGTGCCAGCACCCCAGGGGGGGGAACCTACAATGAGCAGTTCTTC	CASTPGGGTYNEQFF
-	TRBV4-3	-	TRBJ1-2	TGCGCCAGCAGCCAATCCCACTATGAGGGCTATGGCTACACCTTC	CASSQSHYEGYGYTF
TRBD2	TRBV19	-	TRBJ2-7	TGTGCCAGTAGTATCGATAGCGGGAGTTACGAGCAGTACTTC	CASSIDSGSYEQYF
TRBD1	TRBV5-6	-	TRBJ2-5	TGTGCCAGCAGCTTAAAACAGGGGTACGGAGAGACCCAGTACTTC	CASSLKQGYGETQYF
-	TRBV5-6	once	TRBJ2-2	TGTGCCAGCAGCAAGACAGGTCCGTTCGTAATTGGCGGGGAGCTGTTTTTT	CASSKTGPFVIGGELFF
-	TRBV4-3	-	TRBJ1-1	TGCGCCAGCAGCCAAGGAAGGCGATCTGGCACTGAAGCTTTCTTT	CASSQGRRSGTEAFF
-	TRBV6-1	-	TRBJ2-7	TGTGCCAGCAGTCCCAGCACCGGGGGAAGGCCCGAGCAGTACTTC	CASSPSTGGRPEQYF
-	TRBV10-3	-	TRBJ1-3	TGTGCCATCAGTGAGTCATTACTCAGGACGGCCGGAAACACCATATATTTT	CAISESLLRTAGNTIYF
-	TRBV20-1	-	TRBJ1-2	TGCAGTGCCTTTGAGGGCTACACCTTC	CSAFEGYTF
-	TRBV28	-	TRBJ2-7	TGTGCCAGCAGTTTTCGACCCCGCTACGAGCAGTACTTC	CASSFRPRYEQYF
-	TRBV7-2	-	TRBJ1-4	TGTGCCAGCAGCCCCCCCGCCGCTGAAAAACTGTTTTTT	CASSPPAAEKLFF
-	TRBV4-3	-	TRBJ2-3	TGCGCCAGCAGCCCTGGGCTAGACTACACAGATACGCAGTATTTT	CASSPGLDYTDTQYF
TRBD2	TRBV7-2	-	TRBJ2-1	TGTGCCAGCAGCTCTACCGGGACTAGCGGCAATGAGCAGTTCTTC	CASSSTGTSGNEQFF
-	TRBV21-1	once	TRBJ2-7	TGTGCCAGCAGCAAAGAATGCGGAAACGAGCAGTACTTC	CASSKECGNEQYF
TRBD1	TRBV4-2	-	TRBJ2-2	TGTGCCAGCAGCCGGGACAGGGGGAAGACCGGGGAGCTGTTTTTT	CASSRDRGKTGELFF
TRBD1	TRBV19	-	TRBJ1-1	TGTGCCAGTAGTACTGAAGAAGGGGGCCCTTTATCTGAAGCTTTCTTT	CASSTEEGGPLSEAFF
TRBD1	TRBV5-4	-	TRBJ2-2	TGTGCCAGCAGCGCGGGACAGGGATCCACCGGGGAGCTGTTTTTT	CASSAGQGSTGELFF
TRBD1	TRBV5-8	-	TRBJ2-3	TGTGCCAGCAGACGATTTTTTGGGACAGGGAGGGCAGATACGCAGTATTTT	CASRRFFGTGRADTQYF
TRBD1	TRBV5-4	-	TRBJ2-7	TGTGCCAGCACTAATGTGGGACAGGGGGCCTACGAGCAGTACTTC	CASTNVGQGAYEQYF
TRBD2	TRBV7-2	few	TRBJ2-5	TGTGCCAGCAGCCCCGGGATAGCGGGGGGCCAAGAGACCCAGTACTTC	CASSPGIAGGQETQYF
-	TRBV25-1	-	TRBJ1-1	TGTGCCAGCACCCGGGGGTGGAACACTGAAGCTTTCTTT	CASTRGWNTEAFF
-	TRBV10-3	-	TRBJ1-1	TGTGCCATCAGTGAGTCTAAAACGATTAACACTGAAGCTTTCTTT	CAISESKTINTEAFF
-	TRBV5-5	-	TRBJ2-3	TGTGCCAGCAGCTTGGGGCCCGGGACTTCAGATACGCAGTATTTT	CASSLGPGTSDTQYF
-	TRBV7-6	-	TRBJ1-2	TGTGCCAGCAGCTTAGAACAGGGAAACGGCTACACCTTC	CASSLEQGNGYTF
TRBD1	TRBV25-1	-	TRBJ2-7	TGTGCCAGCAGTGAATCCACAGGGGTTTACGAGCAGTACTTC	CASSESTGVYEQYF
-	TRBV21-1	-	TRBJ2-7	TGTGCCAGCAGCACCCATCCCACCTTTTCTAGCGGGGGGTGGTACGAGCAGTACTTC	CASSTHPTFSSGGWYEQYF
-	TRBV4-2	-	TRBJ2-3	TGTGCCAGCAGCCAATTTAGCGGAAGCACAGATACGCAGTATTTT	CASSQFSGSTDTQYF
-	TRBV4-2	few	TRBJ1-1	TGTGCCAGCAGCCAAGATCCGAGACGGAAATTCACTGAAGCTTTCTTT	CASSQDPRRKFTEAFF
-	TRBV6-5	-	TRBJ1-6	TGTGCCAGCAGCTCGGGGGGAGGCAATTCACCCCTCCACTTT	CASSSGGGNSPLHF
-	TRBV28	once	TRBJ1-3	TGTGCCAGCAGTTCCCGGGCCGGGGGAACGTTCTCTGGAAACACCATATATTTT	CASSSRAGGTFSGNTIYF
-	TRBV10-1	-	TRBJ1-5	TGCGCCAGCAGTGCTCGAGGACAGAATCAGCCCCAGCATTTT	CASSARGQNQPQHF
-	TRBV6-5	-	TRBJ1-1	TGTGCCAGCAGTTACTCCCCGACAAGGAACACTGAAGCTTTCTTT	CASSYSPTRNTEAFF
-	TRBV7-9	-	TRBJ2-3	TGTGCCAGCAGCTTAGCCCGGGCGGCGCAGTATTTT	CASSLARAAQYF
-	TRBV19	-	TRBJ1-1	TGTGCCAGTAGTCCGGGACGGGTGAACACTGAAGCTTTCTTT	CASSPGRVNTEAFF
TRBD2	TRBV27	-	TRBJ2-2	TGTGCCAGCAGTTTATCGCTAGCGGAGGCGAACACCGGGGAGCTGTTTTTT	CASSLSLAEANTGELFF
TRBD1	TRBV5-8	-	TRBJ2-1	TGTGCCAGCAGCCTCGGGACAGGTGATTACAATGAGCAGTTCTTC	CASSLGTGDYNEQFF
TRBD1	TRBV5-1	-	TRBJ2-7	TGCGCCAGCAGCTCGACAGGGGGCTTCTACGAGCAGTACTTC	CASSSTGGFYEQYF
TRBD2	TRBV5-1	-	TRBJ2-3	TGCGCCAGCAGCTTGGCAACTAGCGCCAACACAGATACGCAGTATTTT	CASSLATSANTDTQYF
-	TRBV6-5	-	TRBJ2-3	TGTGCCAGCAGTCCCTCGGGGGCAGTCACAGATACGCAGTATTTT	CASSPSGAVTDTQYF
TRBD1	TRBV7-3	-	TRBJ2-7	TGTGCCAGCAGCTGGACAGGGGACCACGAGCAGTACTTC	CASSWTGDHEQYF
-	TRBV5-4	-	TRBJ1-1	TGTGCCAGCAGCCCAGCGGGGGTGAACACTGAAGCTTTCTTT	CASSPAGVNTEAFF
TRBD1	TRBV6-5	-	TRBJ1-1	TGTGCCAGCAGTTCCGGGACAGGGGTTACTGAAGCTTTCTTT	CASSSGTGVTEAFF
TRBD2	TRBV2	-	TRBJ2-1	TGTGCCAGCAGTCGGCGTAGCGGGAAAGACAATGAGCAGTTCTTC	CASSRRSGKDNEQFF
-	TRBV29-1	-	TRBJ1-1	TGCAGCGTTGCGAGGGCCACGGGAACTGAAGCTTTCTTT	CSVARATGTEAFF
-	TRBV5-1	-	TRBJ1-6	TGCGCCAGCAGCTCAAGTCAGGGGTATAATTCACCCCTCCACTTT	CASSSSQGYNSPLHF
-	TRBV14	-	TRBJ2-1	TGTGCCAGCAGCCCGCACTACAATGAGCAGTTCTTC	CASSPHYNEQFF
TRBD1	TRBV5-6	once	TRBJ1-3	TGTGCCAGCAGCTACCTAGGACAGGGCGGTGGAAACACCATATATTTT	CASSYLGQGGGNTIYF
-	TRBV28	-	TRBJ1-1	TGTGCCAGCAGTTCACCCCGGGGGGGAAGCACTGAAGCTTTCTTT	CASSSPRGGSTEAFF
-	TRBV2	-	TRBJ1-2	TGTGCCAGCAGTGTCGAACAGAACGGGGGCTACACCTTC	CASSVEQNGGYTF
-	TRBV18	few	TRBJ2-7	TGTGCCAGCTCACCAAGAACTACCGGCGAGCAGTACTTC	CASSPRTTGEQYF
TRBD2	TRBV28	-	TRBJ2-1	TGTGCCAGCAGCTCTACTAGCGGGAGTGGTTCGGATGAGCAGTTCTTC	CASSSTSGSGSDEQFF
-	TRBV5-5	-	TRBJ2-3	TGTGCCAGCAGCTTGGCCGCTGGGGGTAGCACAGATACGCAGTATTTT	CASSLAAGGSTDTQYF
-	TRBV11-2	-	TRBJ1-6	TGTGCCAGCAGCTTATCGGCAGGGGATAATTCACCCCTCCACTTT	CASSLSAGDNSPLHF
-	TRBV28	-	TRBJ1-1	TGTGCCAGCAGACCCACAGGAATTGGGACTGAAGCTTTCTTT	CASRPTGIGTEAFF